These 32 T cell receptor beta chains were all obtained from the same sample, sequenced in a study of cytomegalovirus exposure and HLA in healthy donors. 13 Jbeta primers and 60 Vbeta primers were used for the PCR. This table comes from immunoSEQ multiplex PCR, and its TCRdb copy is limited to in-frame clones, with some not included. The table lists about 160,000 clones, 60% to 80% of them singletons. The sequenced sample consisted of PBMCs. These receptors were collected from a man between 18 and 29 years old in good health and CMV-seropositive.

The V and J genes are TRBV11-2 and TRBJ2-6, with D unresolved. V lost 3 bases to trimming and J lost 0 bases, with 9 bases between them. The CDR3 has 16 residues. Germline V CDR1 and CDR2: SGHAT, FQNNGV. The CDR3 spells CASSLYRNSGANVLTF. CDR3 DNA: TGTGCCAGCAGCTTGTACAGAAACTCTGGGGCCAACGTCCTGACTTTC.

The J gene is TRBJ2-7, the V gene TRBV18; TRBD1 aligns across 8 bases. V shed 2 bases and J 5 bases; nucleotides not matched to a gene: 8. The CDR3 runs to 15 residues. The germline V gene encodes CDR1 KGHSH and CDR2 LQKENI. In DNA, the CDR3 is TGTGCCAGCTCACCAATATTAGGACAGGGCGACGAGCAGTACTTC. Its translation: CASSPILGQGDEQYF.

The chain employs TRBV7-8 and TRBJ1-2, with 9 bases fitting TRBD1. Trimming at V came to 5 bases and at J to 5 bases, leaving 9 bases not matched to a gene. This CDR3 is 15 amino acids long. Germline CDR1 reads SGHVS; CDR2 reads FQNEAQ. CDR3 region: CASSHTGGTGYGYTF. The CDR3 bases are TGTGCCAGCAGCCACACCGGAGGGACAGGGTATGGCTACACCTTC.

The chain uses TRBV30 and TRBJ1-6; no clear D gene. The CDR3 consists of 14 residues. The V and J ends lost 0 bases and 9 bases respectively, with 12 bases between them. Germline V gene data show CDR1 as GTSNPN and CDR2 as SVGIG (reference sequence). CDR3 DNA: TGTGCCTGGAGTGTAAATCCAGTATTTTCACCCCTCCACTTT. Encoded protein: CAWSVNPVFSPLHF. Looking up the rest from reference TRBV30 and TRBJ1-6 gives the full variable domain: SQTIHQWPATLVQPVGSPLSLECTVEGTSNPNLYWYRQAAGRGLQLLFYSVGIGQISSEVPQNLSASRPQDRQFILSSKKLLLSDSGFYLCAWSVNPVFSPLHFGNGTRLTVT.

The genes are TRBV4-1 and TRBJ2-1, with 14 bases that match TRBD2. The ends lost 4 bases at V and 7 bases at J; junction bases unmatched: 6. The length of the CDR3 is 16 residues. CDR1 is MGHRA, CDR2 YSYEKL, per germline. In nucleotides, the CDR3 is TGCGCCAGCAGCCCAAGAGGGACTAGCGGGAGTAATGAGCAGTTCTTC. It translates to CASSPRGTSGSNEQFF.

This clone was seen a single time. The chain has TRBV5-4 and TRBJ1-3, with 7 bases fitting TRBD1. The V gene end was trimmed by 4 bases and the J gene end by 4 bases; junction bases not matched to a gene: 2. The CDR3 consists of 13 residues. CDR1 and CDR2 (germline): SGHNT, YYREEE (reference sequence). DNA of the CDR3: TGTGCCAGCAGCCTGGACAGGGGAAACACCATATATTTT. This sequence encodes CASSLDRGNTIYF. Based on the CDR3 plus reference TRBV5-4 and TRBJ1-3, the full variable domain is ETGVTQSPTHLIKTRGQQVTLRCSSQSGHNTVSWYQQALGQGPQFIFQYYREEENGRGNFPPRFSGLQFPNYSSELNVNALELDDSALYLCASSLDRGNTIYFGEGSWLTVV.

This chain joins TRBV9 and TRBJ2-3, with 7 bases identical to TRBD2. The junction had 5 bases not matched to a gene; V was cut back by 3 bases and J by 1 base. From germline, CDR1 is SGDLS and CDR2 YYNGEE. The CDR3 has 15 residues. The CDR3 here is CASSAMGGGTDTQYF. In nucleotides, the CDR3 is TGTGCCAGCAGCGCTATGGGGGGGGGCACAGATACGCAGTATTTT. The full variable domain, with the rest looked up from reference TRBV9 and TRBJ2-3, is DSGVTQTPKHLITATGQRVTLRCSPRSGDLSVYWYQQSLDQGLQFLIQYYNGEERAKGNILERFSAQQFPDLHSELNLSSLELGDSALYFCASSAMGGGTDTQYFGPGTRLTVL.

This rearrangement joins TRBV5-1 to TRBJ2-6; 7 nucleotides match TRBD1. Germline CDR1 reads SGHRS; CDR2 reads YFSETQ. The trim removed 0 bases at V and 2 bases at J, leaving 5 bases unmatched. The CDR3 has 17 residues. CDR3 in amino acids: CASSLVRQGTGANVLTF. DNA of the CDR3: TGCGCCAGCAGCTTGGTGAGACAGGGAACTGGGGCCAACGTCCTGACTTTC.

This clone was picked up a small number of times. The chain couples TRBV10-3 to TRBJ2-7, with D tentatively TRBD2 (5 bases). This CDR3 is built from 12 residues. Germline V gene lookup returns CDR1 ENHRY and CDR2 SYGVKD. Trimming pared 5 bases from V and 3 bases from J, leaving 8 bases between. CDR3 nucleotides: TGTGCCATCAGTAACCGGGACTACGAGCAGTACTTC. Encoded protein: CAISNRDYEQYF.

The gene calls are TRBV4-1 and TRBJ2-1, with D perhaps TRBD1 (6 bases). The CDR3 sequence is 15 residues long. Trimming pared 1 base from V and 6 bases from J, leaving 13 bases between. From germline, CDR1 is MGHRA and CDR2 YSYEKL. DNA of the CDR3: TGCGCCAGCAGCCAAGTGCAGGGGCGCCCCAATGAGCAGTTCTTC. Its translation is CASSQVQGRPNEQFF.

V usage is TRBV2 and J usage is TRBJ2-7; the match to TRBD1 covers 7 bases. Germline CDR1 SNHLY, CDR2 FYNNEI. With V trimmed by 6 bases and J by 1 base, 12 bases remained unmatched. The CDR3 covers 16 residues. CDR3 protein: CASSRRGGRGSYEQYF. The CDR3 DNA sequence: TGTGCCAGCAGCCGCCGTGGGGGCAGGGGGTCCTACGAGCAGTACTTC. Combining the CDR3 with reference TRBV2 and TRBJ2-7 gives the whole variable domain EPEVTQTPSHQVTQMGQEVILRCVPISNHLYFYWYRQILGQKVEFLVSFYNNEISEKSEIFDDQFSVERPDGSNFTLKIRSTKLEDSAMYFCASSRRGGRGSYEQYFGPGTRLTVT.

J is TRBJ1-2 and V is TRBV2; possibly TRBD1 for D (6 bases). This CDR3 spans 16 amino acids. V lost 5 bases and J 2 bases, leaving 18 bases between the germline ends. Germline V lookup: CDR1 SNHLY, CDR2 FYNNEI. The CDR3 loop reads CASSQIRQARNYGYTF. In DNA form, the CDR3 reads TGTGCCAGCAGTCAAATTCGACAGGCTCGAAACTATGGCTACACCTTC.

Concerning this clone: At one end the junction does not follow the germline gene, possibly because of a read error. This chain uses TRBV7-9 with TRBJ2-1; maybe TRBD1 (5 bases). Germline loops: CDR1 SEHNR, CDR2 FQNEAQ (reference sequence). The CDR3 has 16 residues. CDR3 nucleotide sequence: TGTTCCAGCAGCTTAAGGCCCGACAGCTCCTACAATGAGCAGTTCTTC. It is translated as CSSSLRPDSSYNEQFF.

This clone was seen only a few times. CDR3 nucleotide sequence: TGTGCCAGCAGCCCGGGGGACTTCCACACAGATACGCAGTATTTT. Translating gives CASSPGDFHTDTQYF. This chain links TRBV11-2 with TRBJ2-3, with a possible D match to TRBD2 (6 bases). Germline V gene data show CDR1 as SGHAT and CDR2 as FQNNGV. Deletions cut 5 bases from V and 2 bases from J, with 14 bases between. This CDR3 comprises 15 residues.

The sample holds a few counts of this clone. The chain has TRBV27 and TRBJ1-4; D uncertain. Trimming left V 7 bases short and J 8 bases short, with 11 bases between. This CDR3 is 12 amino acids long. Germline V gene lookup returns CDR1 MNHEY and CDR2 SMNVEV (reference sequence). CDR3 nucleotide sequence: TGTGCCAGCAAAAAACTAGGGGAAAAACTGTTTTTT. It codes for CASKKLGEKLFF.

The V gene is TRBV19, the J gene TRBJ1-4; D is undetermined. Germline V lookup: CDR1 LNHDA, CDR2 SQIVND (reference sequence). The CDR3 extends over 14 amino acids. V lost 7 bases, J lost 0 bases, and 9 bases lay in between. The CDR3 protein is CASTPSPTNEKLFF. CDR3 coding DNA: TGTGCCAGTACCCCGAGCCCAACTAATGAAAAACTGTTTTTT.

The V call is TRBV7-3, the J call TRBJ2-3; TRBD2 matches 8 bases. The CDR3 runs 14 residues. The germline V gene encodes CDR1 SGHTA and CDR2 FQGTGA. V trimming: 5 bases; J trimming: 1 base; junction bases outside the gene matches: 2. CDR3 coding DNA: TGTGCCAGCAGCCCGACTAGCGGCACAGATACGCAGTATTTT. Protein sequence: CASSPTSGTDTQYF.

V usage is TRBV28 and J usage is TRBJ1-3; D possibly corresponds to TRBD1 (6 bases). The V gene's germline CDR1 is MDHEN and CDR2 SYDVKM. V lost 7 bases, J lost 3 bases, and 10 bases lay in between. The CDR3 runs 13 residues. CDR3 nucleotide sequence: TGTGCCAGCATCCCCAGGGGTGGAAACACCATATATTTT. This encodes CASIPRGGNTIYF. The full variable domain, its missing parts supplied by reference TRBV28 and TRBJ1-3, is DVKVTQSSRYLVKRTGEKVFLECVQDMDHENMFWYRQDPGLGLRLIYFSYDVKMKEKGDIPEGYSVSREKKERFSLILESASTNQTSMYLCASIPRGGNTIYFGEGSWLTVV.

V is TRBV14 and J is TRBJ2-1; TRBD2 agrees at 9 bases. CDR3 length equals 15 residues. Germline V gives CDR1 SGHDN, CDR2 FVKESK. With 5 bases clipped from V and 4 bases from J, the junction kept 6 bases outside the gene matches. The CDR3 loop is CASSVQREVYNEQFF. The CDR3 DNA follows: TGTGCCAGCAGCGTTCAGCGGGAGGTATACAATGAGCAGTTCTTC. Drawing the rest from reference TRBV14 and TRBJ2-1, the complete variable domain is EAGVTQFPSHSVIEKGQTVTLRCDPISGHDNLYWYRRVMGKEIKFLLHFVKESKQDESGMPNNRFLAERTGGTYSTLKVQPAELEDSGVYFCASSVQREVYNEQFFGPGTRLTVL.

The chain links TRBV11-2 to TRBJ2-3; D possibly corresponds to TRBD2 (7 bases). The V end lost 1 base, the J end lost 2 bases, and 13 bases lay between the germline ends. The CDR3 is made up of 16 amino acids. Germline V gene lookup returns CDR1 SGHAT and CDR2 FQNNGV. The CDR3 sequence is CASSLVGGGITDTQYF. CDR3 bases: TGTGCCAGCAGCTTAGTAGGCGGGGGCATCACAGATACGCAGTATTTT.

This clone appeared a few times. The rearrangement joins TRBV5-8 to TRBJ2-4; TRBD1 might be the D (5 bases). Germline values: CDR1 SGHTS, CDR2 YDEGEE. Trimming stripped 5 bases from V and 3 bases from J, with 24 bases between. This CDR3 spans 18 amino acids. The CDR3 loop is CASSFSRLDGHDKNIQYF. The CDR3 DNA follows: TGTGCCAGCAGTTTCTCCAGGCTAGATGGACACGACAAAAACATTCAGTACTTC. The variable domain in full, with the rest retrieved from reference TRBV5-8 and TRBJ2-4, is EAGVTQSPTHLIKTRGQQATLRCSPISGHTSVYWYQQALGLGLQFLLWYDEGEERNRGNFPPRFSGRQFPNYSSELNVNALELEDSALYLCASSFSRLDGHDKNIQYFGAGTRLSVL.

This chain joins TRBV6-4 and TRBJ1-2; D is uncertain. Germline V gene sequence: CDR1 MRHNA, CDR2 SNTAGT. The ends were cut back, 2 bases at V and 8 bases at J, with 18 bases in the middle. The CDR3 has 15 residues. CDR3 loop: CASSDGVVDGRGYTF. The CDR3 coding sequence is TGTGCCAGCAGTGACGGTGTCGTCGATGGCCGCGGCTACACCTTC.

This clone was counted between two and nine times. The V and J genes are TRBV9 and TRBJ1-1; D is uncertain. This CDR3 contains 15 residues. Germline V gives CDR1 SGDLS, CDR2 YYNGEE. V lost 4 bases and J 1 base, leaving 14 bases between the germline ends. In nucleotides, the CDR3 is TGTGCCAGCAGCCCCTATCTTAGCTCGAACACTGAAGCTTTCTTT. Encoded protein: CASSPYLSSNTEAFF.

V usage is TRBV6-1 and J usage is TRBJ1-4; D uncertain. This CDR3 comprises 13 residues. Germline CDR1 and CDR2: MNHNS and SASEGT. With 3 bases removed from V and 4 bases from J, the gap between germline ends came to 6 bases. The DNA of the CDR3 is TGTGCCAGCAGTGAGATCGGTAATGAAAAACTGTTTTTT. Encoded protein: CASSEIGNEKLFF.

J is TRBJ2-1 and V is TRBV7-6; 7 nucleotides align to TRBD2. Germline V gene lookup returns CDR1 SGHVS and CDR2 FNYEAQ. The ends lost 0 bases at V and 0 bases at J; junction bases unmatched: 17. The CDR3 contains 21 residues. The CDR3 bases are TGTGCCAGCAGCTTAGCAAGGTGGAGACTAGCAGGAACGAGCTCCTACAATGAGCAGTTCTTC. Translating gives CASSLARWRLAGTSSYNEQFF.

This chain connects TRBV5-5 to TRBJ1-4; D gene uncertain. The germline V gene encodes CDR1 SGHKS and CDR2 YYEKEE (reference sequence). V lost 2 bases, J lost 5 bases, and 16 bases lay in between. The CDR3 is 16 amino acids. CDR3 protein: CASSFGGGNENEKLFF. CDR3 in DNA: TGTGCCAGCAGCTTTGGAGGCGGAAATGAGAATGAAAAACTGTTTTTT.

The sample holds a few counts of this clone. V and J are TRBV6-1 and TRBJ2-7; 8 bases are a match to TRBD1. The CDR3 has 14 amino acids. CDR1 and CDR2 (germline): MNHNS, SASEGT. V shed 6 bases, J shed 4 bases, and the junction held 8 bases outside the gene matches. The CDR3 coding sequence is TGTGCCAGCAGCTTCGACAGGGGTAGTTACGAGCAGTACTTC. Amino acids: CASSFDRGSYEQYF.

The rearrangement links TRBV18 to TRBJ1-1; D remains ambiguous. The CDR3 sequence is 13 residues long. CDR1 KGHSH and CDR2 LQKENI come from the germline V gene. V shed 7 bases and J shed 5 bases, with 14 bases lying between them. CDR3 protein: CASLDWDGTEAFF. DNA of the CDR3: TGTGCCAGCTTGGACTGGGATGGAACTGAAGCTTTCTTT. Variable domain in full (rest from reference TRBV18 and TRBJ1-1): NAGVMQNPRHLVRRRGQEARLRCSPMKGHSHVYWYRQLPEEGLKFMVYLQKENIIDESGMPKERFSAEFPKEGPSILRIQQVVRGDSAAYFCASLDWDGTEAFFGQGTRLTVV.

The chain carries TRBV6-1 and TRBJ2-7; no reliable D call. The ends were cut back, 4 bases at V and 2 bases at J, with 9 bases in the middle. The CDR3 runs 13 residues. CDR1 is MNHNS, CDR2 SASEGT, per germline. In nucleotides, the CDR3 is TGTGCCAGCAGTGCAACAGCCGCCTACGAGCAGTACTTC. Amino acid sequence: CASSATAAYEQYF.

The chain has TRBV7-2 and TRBJ1-4; D unresolved. This CDR3 comprises 15 residues. Germline V gene sequence: CDR1 SGHTA, CDR2 FQGNSA. Trimming removed 2 bases at V and 3 bases at J, with 10 bases between. The DNA for the CDR3 is TGTGCCAGCAGCTTATCCGGGGTAGCTAATGAAAAACTGTTTTTT. This sequence encodes CASSLSGVANEKLFF.

The chain links TRBV9 to TRBJ2-3; TRBD2 agrees at 14 bases. Germline CDR1 SGDLS, CDR2 YYNGEE. The J segment lost 6 bases and the V segment lost 4 bases, leaving 7 bases of the junction unmatched. This CDR3 has 16 amino acids. Here the CDR3 reads CASSKTSGGVIDTQYF. The CDR3 bases are TGTGCCAGCAGCAAGACTAGCGGGGGGGTAATTGATACGCAGTATTTT.

The chain has TRBV5-4 and TRBJ2-5; TRBD2 might be the D (6 bases). The CDR3 sequence is 16 residues long. The ends were cut back, 0 bases at V and 3 bases at J, with 15 bases in the middle. Germline loops: CDR1 SGHNT, CDR2 YYREEE (reference sequence). This CDR3 reads CASSLVGTPKKETQYF. The CDR3 nucleotides read TGTGCCAGCAGCTTGGTTGGGACTCCCAAAAAAGAGACCCAGTACTTC.